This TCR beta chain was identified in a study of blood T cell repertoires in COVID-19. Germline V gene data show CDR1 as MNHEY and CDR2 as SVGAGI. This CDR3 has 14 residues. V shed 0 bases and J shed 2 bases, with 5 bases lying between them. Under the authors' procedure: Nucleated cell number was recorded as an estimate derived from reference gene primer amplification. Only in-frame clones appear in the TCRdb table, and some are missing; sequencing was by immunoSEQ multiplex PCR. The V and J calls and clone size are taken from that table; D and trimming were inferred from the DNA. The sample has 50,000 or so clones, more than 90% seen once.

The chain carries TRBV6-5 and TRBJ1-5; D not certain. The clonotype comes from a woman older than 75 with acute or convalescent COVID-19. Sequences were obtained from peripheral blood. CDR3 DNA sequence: TGTGCCAGCAGTTACTCGAGTCGCAATCAGCCCCAGCATTTT. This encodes CASSYSSRNQPQHF.